This T cell receptor beta chain was identified during a study of post-analysis software for immune sequencing data. About the study: The courses of disease that were included comprised relapsing-remitting, secondary progressive and progressive-relapsing multiple sclerosis. Overall study findings and caveats: TRBV segments more frequent in patients than in controls numbered roughly 5 and included TRBV5-6, TRBV5-1 and TRBV20-1. Among multiple sclerosis patients, normalized Chao1 diversity was significantly below that of controls. F measure grouped same-batch samples tightly together.

Germline-derived CDR1 and CDR2 are SGDLS and YYNGEE. The CDR3 sequence is 15 residues long. V lost 3 bases to trimming and J lost 9 bases; unmatched junction nucleotides: 8. TCR beta cDNA libraries included unique molecular identifiers. Starting from roughly 1 to 10 million T cells, the study yielded roughly 0.5 million cDNA molecules. TCRdb independently ran MiXCR on the PCR reads; one entry per CDR3 protein. This repertoire shows about 260,000 distinct CDR3 sequences, 30% to 45% found once; its top ten account for around 5%. Turning to this clonotype: Its antigen is as yet unknown.

V usage is TRBV9 and J usage is TRBJ2-3, with 12 bases aligning to TRBD2. Sequencing was done on a sample of blood. The sequence was obtained from a girl aged 10 to 17 with multiple sclerosis. CDR3 coding DNA: TGTGCCAGCAGCGCAACTAGCGGGAGGCCTAGGACGCAGTATTTT. Translated, it gives CASSATSGRPRTQYF. The whole variable domain, remainder taken from reference TRBV9 and TRBJ2-3, is DSGVTQTPKHLITATGQRVTLRCSPRSGDLSVYWYQQSLDQGLQFLIQYYNGEERAKGNILERFSAQQFPDLHSELNLSSLELGDSALYFCASSATSGRPRTQYFGPGTRLTVL.